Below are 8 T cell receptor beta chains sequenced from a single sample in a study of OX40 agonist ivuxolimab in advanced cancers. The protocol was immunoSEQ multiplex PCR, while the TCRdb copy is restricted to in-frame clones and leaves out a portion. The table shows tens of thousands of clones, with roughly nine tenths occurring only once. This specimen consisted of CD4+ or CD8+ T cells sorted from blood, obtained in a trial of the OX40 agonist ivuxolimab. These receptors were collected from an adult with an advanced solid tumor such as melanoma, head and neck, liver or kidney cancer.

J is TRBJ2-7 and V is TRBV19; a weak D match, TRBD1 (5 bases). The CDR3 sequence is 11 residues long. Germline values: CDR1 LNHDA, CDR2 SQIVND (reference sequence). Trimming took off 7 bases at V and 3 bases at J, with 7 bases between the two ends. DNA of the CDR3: TGTGCCAGTACCGACAGCTACGAGCAGTACTTC. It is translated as CASTDSYEQYF.

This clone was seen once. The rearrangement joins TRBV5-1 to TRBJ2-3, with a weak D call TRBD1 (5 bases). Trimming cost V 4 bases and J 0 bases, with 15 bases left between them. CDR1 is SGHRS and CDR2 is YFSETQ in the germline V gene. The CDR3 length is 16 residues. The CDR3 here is CASSVARQPSTDTQYF. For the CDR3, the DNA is TGCGCCAGCAGCGTAGCCAGACAGCCGAGCACAGATACGCAGTATTTT.

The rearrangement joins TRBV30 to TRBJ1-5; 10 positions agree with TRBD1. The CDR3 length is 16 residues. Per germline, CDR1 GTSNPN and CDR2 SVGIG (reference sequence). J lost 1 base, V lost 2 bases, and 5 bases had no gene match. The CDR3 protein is CAWSPLGQGSNQPQHF. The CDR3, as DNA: TGTGCCTGGAGTCCTTTGGGACAGGGGAGCAATCAGCCCCAGCATTTT.

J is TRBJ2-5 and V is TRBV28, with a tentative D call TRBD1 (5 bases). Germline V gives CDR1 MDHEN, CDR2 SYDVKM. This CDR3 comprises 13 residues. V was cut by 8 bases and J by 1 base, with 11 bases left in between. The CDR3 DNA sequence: TGTGCCAGCCTTCAGGGTACCCAAGAGACCCAGTACTTC. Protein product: CASLQGTQETQYF.

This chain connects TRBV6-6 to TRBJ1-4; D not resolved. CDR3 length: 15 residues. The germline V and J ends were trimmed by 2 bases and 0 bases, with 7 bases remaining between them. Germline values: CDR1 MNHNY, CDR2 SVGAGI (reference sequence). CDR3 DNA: TGTGCCAGCAGTTACAGTGCAGCAACTAATGAAAAACTGTTTTTT. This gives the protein CASSYSAATNEKLFF.

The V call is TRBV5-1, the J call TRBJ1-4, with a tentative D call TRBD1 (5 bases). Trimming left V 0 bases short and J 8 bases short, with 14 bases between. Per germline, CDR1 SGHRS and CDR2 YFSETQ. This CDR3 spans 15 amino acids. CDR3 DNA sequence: TGCGCCAGCAGCTTGGAGGGGCTCTGGGAGGAAAAACTGTTTTTT. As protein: CASSLEGLWEEKLFF.

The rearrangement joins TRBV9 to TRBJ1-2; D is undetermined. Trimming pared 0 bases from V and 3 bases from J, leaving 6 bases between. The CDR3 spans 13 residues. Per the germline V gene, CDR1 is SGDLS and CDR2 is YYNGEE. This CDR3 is CASSVGTDYGYTF. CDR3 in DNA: TGTGCCAGCAGCGTAGGAACAGACTATGGCTACACCTTC.

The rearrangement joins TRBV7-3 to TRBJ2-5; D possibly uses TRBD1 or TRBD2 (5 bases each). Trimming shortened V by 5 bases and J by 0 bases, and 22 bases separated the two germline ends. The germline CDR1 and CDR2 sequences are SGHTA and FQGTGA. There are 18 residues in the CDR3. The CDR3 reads CASSRGGTIGDHQETQYF. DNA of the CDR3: TGTGCCAGCAGCCGTGGGGGAACTATCGGAGACCACCAAGAGACCCAGTACTTC.